Each of the 12 T cell receptor beta chains below was sequenced from the same sample in a study of T-cell reconstitution after alpha-beta-depleted transplantation in children. Unique molecular identifiers were incorporated into the prepared TCRbeta library. TCRdb re-called the PCR reads through MiXCR, storing one row per CDR3 protein. The data contain about 640,000 distinct CDR3 sequences, 16% of them singletons. The specimen comprised PBMCs from the stem cell graft donor, sampled from the stem cell graft. The receptors originated from a human donor who donated a stem cell graft to a child with acute myeloid leukemia.

In this sample, this clonotype turned up many times. The rearrangement uses TRBV5-1 and TRBJ2-1; 8 nucleotides agree with TRBD1. Germline assignment: CDR1 SGHRS and CDR2 YFSETQ. The CDR3 runs 16 residues. With 0 bases clipped from V and 7 bases from J, the junction kept 9 bases outside the gene matches. The CDR3 DNA reads as TGCGCCAGCAGCTTGGTAATCGGGACAGGCAGGAATGAGCAGTTCTTC. It codes for CASSLVIGTGRNEQFF.

This clonotype was seen ten or more times. The chain carries TRBV5-5 and TRBJ2-1; D is perhaps TRBD2 (5 bases). Deletions cut 0 bases from V and 3 bases from J, with 7 bases between. Germline assignment: CDR1 SGHKS and CDR2 YYEKEE (reference sequence). The CDR3 runs to 14 residues. The CDR3 loop is CASSLVGDYNEQFF. The CDR3 DNA is TGTGCCAGCAGCTTGGTGGGAGACTACAATGAGCAGTTCTTC. Using reference TRBV5-5 and TRBJ2-1 for the parts outside the CDR3, the full variable domain is DAGVTQSPTHLIKTRGQQVTLRCSPISGHKSVSWYQQVLGQGPQFIFQYYEKEERGRGNFPDRFSARQFPNYSSELNVNALLLGDSALYLCASSLVGDYNEQFFGPGTRLTVL.

This clonotype was seen more than once but under ten times. This chain uses TRBV7-9 with TRBJ1-6; 8 bases agree with TRBD1. Trimming removed 1 base from V and 7 bases from J; junction bases left unmatched: 3. The CDR3 totals 15 residues. The germline CDR1 and CDR2 sequences are SEHNR and FQNEAQ (reference sequence). CDR3 sequence (DNA): TGTGCCAGCAGCTTAGGTCGGACAGGGAATTCACCCCTCCACTTT. Translating gives CASSLGRTGNSPLHF.

This clonotype was counted ten times or more. This chain uses TRBV12-3 or TRBV12-4 with TRBJ1-1, with D perhaps TRBD1 (6 bases). Trimming cost V 7 bases and J 1 base, with 16 bases left between them. This CDR3 has 15 residues. The CDR3 DNA is TGTGCCAGCAACAGACAGGTCGGGGAGAACACTGAAGCTTTCTTT. Encoded protein: CASNRQVGENTEAFF.

J is TRBJ2-1 and V is TRBV20-1; 9 bases map to TRBD2. Germline CDR1 reads DFQATT; CDR2 reads SNEGSKA (reference sequence). There are 16 residues in the CDR3. The junction had 4 bases not matched to a gene; V was cut back by 0 bases and J by 1 base. DNA for the CDR3: TGCAGTGCTAGAGATCGACTAGCGGCTTCCTACAATGAGCAGTTCTTC. Amino acids: CSARDRLAASYNEQFF.

Ten or more counts support this clonotype. This sequence joins TRBV6-5 and TRBJ1-2, with D possibly TRBD1 on 6 matching bases. Germline values: CDR1 MNHEY, CDR2 SVGAGI. The CDR3 spans 14 residues. V was trimmed by 6 bases and J by 6 bases, leaving 17 bases between them. The CDR3, as DNA: TGTGCCAGCAGCTACCCAGGGGCCGAGGATGGCTACACCTTC. This translates into CASSYPGAEDGYTF.

This clonotype was detected only a few times. The chain is built from TRBV6-5 and TRBJ2-2; TRBD1 matches 10 bases. Germline loops: CDR1 MNHEY, CDR2 SVGAGI. The CDR3 spans 15 residues. V lost 4 bases and J lost 7; bases outside the gene matches: 6. CDR3 residues: CASSSGQGRIGELFF. The CDR3 DNA is TGTGCCAGCAGTTCGGGACAGGGGAGGATCGGGGAGCTGTTTTTT.

This chain joins TRBV5-5 and TRBJ2-5, with 13 bases aligning to TRBD2. Germline V CDR1 and CDR2: SGHKS, YYEKEE (reference sequence). The J segment lost 2 bases and the V segment lost 3 bases, leaving 4 bases of the junction unmatched. CDR3 length: 16 amino acids. CDR3 DNA sequence: TGTGCCAGCAGCTCGGGACTAGCGGGACTGCAAGAGACCCAGTACTTC. Translating gives CASSSGLAGLQETQYF.

This clonotype was observed many times. The chain uses TRBV29-1 and TRBJ2-5, with 9 positions matching TRBD1. Losses at the gene ends were 7 bases for V and 5 bases for J; bases not matched to a gene: 8. This CDR3 region has 13 residues. Germline V gives CDR1 SQVTM, CDR2 ANQGSEA. Here the CDR3 DNA reads TGCAGCGCCGGGACAGGGCGGTGGGAGACCCAGTACTTC. Its protein is CSAGTGRWETQYF.

Many counts were recorded for this clonotype. The genes are TRBV20-1 and TRBJ1-5; 9 bases line up with TRBD1. With 6 bases clipped from V and 4 bases from J, the junction kept 7 bases outside the gene matches. The CDR3 is 14 amino acids. Germline values: CDR1 DFQATT, CDR2 SNEGSKA (reference sequence). The DNA for the CDR3 is TGCAGTGCCGGACAGGGGCCATATAATCAGCCCCAGCATTTT. Its protein is CSAGQGPYNQPQHF.

The sample holds a few counts of this clonotype. The genes are TRBV28 and TRBJ1-5; D is uncertain. The CDR3 is 14 amino acids. Germline V gene lookup returns CDR1 MDHEN and CDR2 SYDVKM. V lost 2 bases and J 3 bases, leaving 8 bases between the germline ends. This CDR3 is CASSLPGNNQPQHF. The CDR3 DNA reads TGTGCCAGCAGTTTACCGGGGAACAATCAGCCCCAGCATTTT. Variable domain in full (rest from reference TRBV28 and TRBJ1-5): DVKVTQSSRYLVKRTGEKVFLECVQDMDHENMFWYRQDPGLGLRLIYFSYDVKMKEKGDIPEGYSVSREKKERFSLILESASTNQTSMYLCASSLPGNNQPQHFGDGTRLSIL.

This clonotype was found many times. The chain recombines TRBV29-1 with TRBJ1-1; a possible D gene is TRBD1 (6 bases). Germline V lookup: CDR1 SQVTM, CDR2 ANQGSEA. V was cut by 3 bases and J by 6 bases, with 8 bases left in between. This CDR3 spans 11 amino acids. CDR3 sequence reads: CSVDRGPEAFF. Here the CDR3 DNA reads TGCAGCGTTGACAGGGGTCCTGAAGCTTTCTTT. Complete variable domain (other parts from reference TRBV29-1 and TRBJ1-1): SAVISQKPSRDICQRGTSLTIQCQVDSQVTMMFWYRQQPGQSLTLIATANQGSEATYESGFVIDKFPISRPNLTFSTLTVSNMSPEDSSIYLCSVDRGPEAFFGQGTRLTVV.